The rows below give T cell receptor beta chains drawn from one sample of a study of T-cell memory formation after mild COVID-19. TCRdb independently ran MiXCR on the 5' RACE reads; one entry per CDR3 protein. The table records approximately 260,000 distinct CDR3 sequences, about 20% of them present only once. Sequencing used PBMCs or a T cell subset sorted from them (not recorded which). These receptors all come from a man aged 18 to 30 who had mild COVID-19 (a few samples of this study predate the infection). Cell type and time point are not known. The CDR3 runs from the conserved cysteine through the conserved F or W. The D gene is left open where the match is weak. Where a row states a size, it is once, few, many or the class of an expanded clone; other rows omit it.

j_call: TRBJ2-7; clone_size: few; d_call: TRBD2; v_call: TRBV7-2; cdr3_nt: TGTGCCAGCAGAGGTAGCGGGGTACGCGAGCAGTACTTC; cdr3_aa: CASRGSGVREQYF
j_call: TRBJ2-3; clone_size: NA; d_call: TRBD2; v_call: TRBV6-5; cdr3_nt: TGTGCCAGCAGTTATACGGGGGGGCCAGATACGCAGTATTTT; cdr3_aa: CASSYTGGPDTQYF
j_call: TRBJ2-3; clone_size: few; d_call: NA; v_call: TRBV29-1; cdr3_nt: TGCAGCGTTGATGGGGGTAGCACAGATACGCAGTATTTT; cdr3_aa: CSVDGGSTDTQYF
j_call: TRBJ2-3; clone_size: NA; d_call: NA; v_call: TRBV7-2; cdr3_nt: TGTGCCAGCAACCCACCACGGCCACTAGAGCCAGATACGCAGTATTTT; cdr3_aa: CASNPPRPLEPDTQYF
j_call: TRBJ1-2; clone_size: NA; d_call: TRBD1; v_call: TRBV5-1; cdr3_nt: TGCGCCAGCAGCTTTATGGACAGGGGGGAGGATGGCTACACCTTC; cdr3_aa: CASSFMDRGEDGYTF
j_call: TRBJ1-1; clone_size: NA; d_call: NA; v_call: TRBV20-1; cdr3_nt: TGCAGTGCTAGAGTCAGCAATTCGGAAGCTTTCTTT; cdr3_aa: CSARVSNSEAFF
j_call: TRBJ1-6; clone_size: few; d_call: NA; v_call: TRBV28; cdr3_nt: TGTGCCAGCAGCCCCGGGGAGGGCTATAATTCACCCCTCCACTTT; cdr3_aa: CASSPGEGYNSPLHF
j_call: TRBJ2-3; clone_size: few; d_call: NA; v_call: TRBV7-3; cdr3_nt: TGTGCCAGCAGCCCGAGGGCTGGGTTAGATACGCAGTATTTT; cdr3_aa: CASSPRAGLDTQYF
j_call: TRBJ1-4; clone_size: few; d_call: NA; v_call: TRBV4-3; cdr3_nt: TGCGCCAGCAGCCAAGATCCAGGAAATGAAAAACTGTTTTTT; cdr3_aa: CASSQDPGNEKLFF
j_call: TRBJ2-2; clone_size: few; d_call: NA; v_call: TRBV2; cdr3_nt: TGTGCCACCGCCCTCCAAGGCGGGGAGCTGTTTTTT; cdr3_aa: CATALQGGELFF
j_call: TRBJ2-3; clone_size: NA; d_call: TRBD1; v_call: TRBV6-2/TRBV6-3; cdr3_nt: TGTGCCAGCGGGGACAGGGCCGCTACGCAGTATTTT; cdr3_aa: CASGDRAATQYF
j_call: TRBJ2-3; clone_size: few; d_call: NA; v_call: TRBV24-1; cdr3_nt: TGTGCCACCAGTGACCCCGGGAGAGGGACAGATACGCAGTATTTT; cdr3_aa: CATSDPGRGTDTQYF
j_call: TRBJ2-5; clone_size: many; d_call: NA; v_call: TRBV7-2; cdr3_nt: TGTGCCAGCAGCTTGACTGTAGGGGAGACCCAGTACTTC; cdr3_aa: CASSLTVGETQYF
j_call: TRBJ2-2; clone_size: NA; d_call: TRBD2; v_call: TRBV7-2; cdr3_nt: TGTGCCAGCAGGGGACTAGCGACGAACACCGGGGAGCTGTTTTTT; cdr3_aa: CASRGLATNTGELFF
j_call: TRBJ1-1; clone_size: few; d_call: NA; v_call: TRBV19; cdr3_nt: TGTGCCAGTAGAATCTCTGGGAGGCAGAGGAACACTGAAGCTTTCTTT; cdr3_aa: CASRISGRQRNTEAFF
j_call: TRBJ2-5; clone_size: NA; d_call: TRBD1; v_call: TRBV20-1; cdr3_nt: TGCAGTGCGGGCCCGGGACAGGGGGCCGGAGAGACCCAGTACTTC; cdr3_aa: CSAGPGQGAGETQYF
j_call: TRBJ1-1; clone_size: few; d_call: NA; v_call: TRBV27; cdr3_nt: TGTGACAGCAGCCGGAGTCCCCCCTCTGAAGCTTTCTTT; cdr3_aa: CDSSRSPPSEAFF
j_call: TRBJ2-7; clone_size: few; d_call: TRBD1; v_call: TRBV10-3; cdr3_nt: TGTGCCATCAGTGAATGGACAGGGAACTACGAGCAGTACTTC; cdr3_aa: CAISEWTGNYEQYF
j_call: TRBJ2-1; clone_size: few; d_call: TRBD2; v_call: TRBV2; cdr3_nt: TGTGCCAGCAGTGACCGAGCGGGGGTGGAGGAGCAGTTCTTC; cdr3_aa: CASSDRAGVEEQFF
j_call: TRBJ2-7; clone_size: NA; d_call: NA; v_call: TRBV7-3; cdr3_nt: TGTGCCAGCAGCTTAAGCGGGGCGGGGGAGCAGTACTTC; cdr3_aa: CASSLSGAGEQYF
j_call: TRBJ2-1; clone_size: many; d_call: NA; v_call: TRBV3-1; cdr3_nt: TGTGCCAGCAGCCTTAGGTACAATGAGCAGTTCTTC; cdr3_aa: CASSLRYNEQFF
j_call: TRBJ1-2; clone_size: NA; d_call: NA; v_call: TRBV5-1; cdr3_nt: TGCGCCAGCCACCCGGCGGGGGGCGTCGGTGGCTACACCTTC; cdr3_aa: CASHPAGGVGGYTF
j_call: TRBJ2-2; clone_size: many; d_call: TRBD1; v_call: TRBV29-1; cdr3_nt: TGCAGCGTTGAATGGGGACAGGGGACGGACACCGGGGAGCTGTTTTTT; cdr3_aa: CSVEWGQGTDTGELFF
j_call: TRBJ1-5; clone_size: many; d_call: NA; v_call: TRBV4-2; cdr3_nt: TGTGCCAGCAGCCCGCGCGGAAATCAGCCCCAGCATTTT; cdr3_aa: CASSPRGNQPQHF
j_call: TRBJ1-1; clone_size: NA; d_call: NA; v_call: TRBV28; cdr3_nt: TGTGCCAGCATTCAAGACGAGGTTCTTTTCTTT; cdr3_aa: CASIQDEVLFF
j_call: TRBJ1-2; clone_size: few; d_call: NA; v_call: TRBV5-1; cdr3_nt: TGCGCCAGCCGGCGGGAGGGCCACTATGGCTACACCTTC; cdr3_aa: CASRREGHYGYTF
j_call: TRBJ2-2; clone_size: few; d_call: NA; v_call: TRBV18; cdr3_nt: TGTGCCAGCTCACCTTTCCAGGGGAACACCGGGGAGCTGTTTTTT; cdr3_aa: CASSPFQGNTGELFF
j_call: TRBJ2-3; clone_size: many; d_call: NA; v_call: TRBV20-1; cdr3_nt: TGCAGTGCCCCCGGGGGCAGGGTTCGGGATACGCAGTATTTT; cdr3_aa: CSAPGGRVRDTQYF
j_call: TRBJ2-2; clone_size: NA; d_call: NA; v_call: TRBV5-1; cdr3_nt: TGCGCCAGCAGCCAACAGTCTAGCACCGGGGAGCTGTTTTTT; cdr3_aa: CASSQQSSTGELFF
j_call: TRBJ2-3; clone_size: few; d_call: NA; v_call: TRBV18; cdr3_nt: TGTGCCAGCTCACCAGGTTCTAGTGACTTCACAGATACGCAGTATTTT; cdr3_aa: CASSPGSSDFTDTQYF
j_call: TRBJ1-1; clone_size: many; d_call: NA; v_call: TRBV3-1; cdr3_nt: TGTGCCAGCAGCCACCCCGCATGGAACACTGAAGCTTTCTTT; cdr3_aa: CASSHPAWNTEAFF